Reported below is one T cell receptor beta chain. Its cognate antigen is unknown. The junction departs from germline at one end; a sequencing error may be responsible. The data were taken from a study of tumor and adjacent non-tumor tissue in lung cancer. Across the study: Some 4.2 million productive TCRbeta reads were obtained per sample on average.

This sample's RNA came from whole unsorted tissue. The CDR3 length is 11 residues. The germline V gene encodes CDR1 SGDLS and CDR2 YYNGEE. The library came from three nested PCR rounds adapted from ARM-PCR protocols. Via MiXCR, TCRdb re-called the multiplex PCR reads, giving one row per CDR3 protein. The sample carries 84,000 or so distinct CDR3 sequences, around three fifths recorded once. Study-level results: Tumor repertoires had a smaller top 100 clone share than normal lung.

The sequenced material came from lung tumor tissue. The V gene is TRBV9, the J gene TRBJ2-5; D is unresolved. The clonotype was recovered from a man between 65 and 79 years old with non-small cell lung cancer. The CDR3 reads CASNVDETQYF. As DNA, the CDR3 is TGTGCCAGCAACGTAGATGAGACCCAGTACTTC.